This T cell receptor (beta chain) was sequenced in a study of blood T cell repertoires in COVID-19. At the level of the study: Whether acute or convalescent, the COVID-19 samples came from the United States, Italy and Spain. From T cells, B-cell-depleted T cells, or PBMCs came the material, which was cDNA or gDNA.

This clone was counted only a few times. Other nucleotide sequences from this sample produce the same CDR3. Study processing details: Counts of nucleated cells, estimated from reference gene primer amplification, were obtained. Sequencing used immunoSEQ multiplex PCR; TCRdb keeps in-frame clones, though not all of them. That table is the source of V, J and clone size, and D and trimming were worked out from the DNA. The sample shows roughly 150,000 clones, about 85% of them seen only once. This CDR3 is 14 amino acids long. The germline CDR1 and CDR2 sequences are KGHSH and LQKENI. Trimming removed 3 bases from V and 1 base from J; junction bases left unmatched: 0.

Sequencing was performed on peripheral blood. The TCR originated in a woman in her 70s with acute or convalescent COVID-19. The V call is TRBV18, the J call TRBJ1-1; 9 nucleotides line up with TRBD1. DNA of the CDR3: TGTGCCAGCTCACCGGGACAGGGGAACACTGAAGCTTTCTTT. This translates into CASSPGQGNTEAFF.